This TCR beta chain was captured in a study of OX40 agonist ivuxolimab in advanced cancers. Study-wide findings and caveats: Circulating CD4+ and CD8+ T cells showed clonal expansion by week 6 at 0.1 to 3.0 mg/kg. Some nonresponders likewise displayed low normalized T-cell clonal expansion.

Comment on this clone: The antigen is undetermined.

The V end lost 1 base, the J end lost 1 base, and 10 bases lay between the germline ends. There are 15 residues in the CDR3. CDR1 is MDHEN, CDR2 SYDVKM, per germline. The table came from immunoSEQ multiplex PCR; TCRdb's copy has only in-frame clones and leaves some out. This sample has tens of thousands of clones, with 91% found just once. The chain employs TRBV28 and TRBJ1-1; possible D gene TRBD1, 5 bases. This receptor was obtained from an adult with an advanced solid tumor such as melanoma, head and neck, liver or kidney cancer. The sequencing here drew on CD4+ or CD8+ T cells sorted from blood, taken in a trial of the OX40 agonist ivuxolimab. The CDR3 here is CASSLYGATNTEAFF. CDR3 coding DNA: TGTGCCAGCAGTTTATATGGGGCTACGAACACTGAAGCTTTCTTT. Full variable domain (remainder filled in from reference TRBV28 and TRBJ1-1): DVKVTQSSRYLVKRTGEKVFLECVQDMDHENMFWYRQDPGLGLRLIYFSYDVKMKEKGDIPEGYSVSREKKERFSLILESASTNQTSMYLCASSLYGATNTEAFFGQGTRLTVV.